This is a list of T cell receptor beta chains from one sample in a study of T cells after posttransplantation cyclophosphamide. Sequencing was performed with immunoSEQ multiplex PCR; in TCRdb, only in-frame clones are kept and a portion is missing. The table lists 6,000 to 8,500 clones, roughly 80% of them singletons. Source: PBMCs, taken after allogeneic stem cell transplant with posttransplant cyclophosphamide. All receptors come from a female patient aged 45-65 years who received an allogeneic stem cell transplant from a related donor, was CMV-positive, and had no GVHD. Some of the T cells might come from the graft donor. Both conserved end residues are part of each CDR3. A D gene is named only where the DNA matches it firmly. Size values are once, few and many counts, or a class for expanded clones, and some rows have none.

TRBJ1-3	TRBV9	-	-	TGTGCCAGCAGCGTAATGAGCTCTGGAAACACCATATATTTT	CASSVMSSGNTIYF
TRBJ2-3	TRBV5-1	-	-	TGCGCCAGCACCCCCTTAGGTGCCGGGATTAGCACAGATACGCAGTATTTT	CASTPLGAGISTDTQYF
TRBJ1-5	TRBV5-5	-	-	TGTGCCAGCAGGTCGGGAGGGGCGGGTAGCAATCAGCCCCAGCATTTT	CASRSGGAGSNQPQHF
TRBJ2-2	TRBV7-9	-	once	TGTGCCAGCAGCTTAGTTGGTAGCCTGGTCTGGGAGCTGTTTTTT	CASSLVGSLVWELFF
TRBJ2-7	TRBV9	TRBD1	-	TGTGCCAGCAGCGCCGGACAGGGCACCTACGAGCAGTACTTC	CASSAGQGTYEQYF
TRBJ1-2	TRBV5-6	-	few	TGTGCCAGCAGCTTGGAAGCGGGGGCGCTTAAGTATGGCTACACCTTC	CASSLEAGALKYGYTF
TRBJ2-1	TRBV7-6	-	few	TGTGCCAGCGGAAGACTCGACAATGAGCAGTTCTTC	CASGRLDNEQFF
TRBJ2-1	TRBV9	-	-	TGTGCCAGCACCCCTGATAGCGGCTCCTACAATGAGCAGTTCTTC	CASTPDSGSYNEQFF
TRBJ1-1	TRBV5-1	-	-	TGCGCCAGCAGCTTGGTACCAGGGGTGAACACTGAAGCTTTCTTT	CASSLVPGVNTEAFF
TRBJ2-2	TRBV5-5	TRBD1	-	TGTGCCAGCAGCTGGACAGGGGGACCGAACACCGGGGAGCTGTTTTTT	CASSWTGGPNTGELFF
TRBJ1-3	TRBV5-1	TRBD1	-	TGCGCCAGCAGCTCCCAGACAGGGTTCTCTGGAAACACCATATATTTT	CASSSQTGFSGNTIYF
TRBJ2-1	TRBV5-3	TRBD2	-	TGTGCCAGAAGCTCGAAACCGGGACTAGCGGGACCCGACAGCTACAATGAGCAGTTCTTC	CARSSKPGLAGPDSYNEQFF
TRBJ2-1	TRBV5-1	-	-	TGCGCCAGCAGCATCGATGACGCGGGCAATGAGCAGTTCTTC	CASSIDDAGNEQFF
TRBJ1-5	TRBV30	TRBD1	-	TGTGCCTGGACCTCGACAGGGGGCCGGCAGCCCCAGCATTTT	CAWTSTGGRQPQHF
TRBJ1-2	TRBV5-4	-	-	TGTGCCAGCAGCTTTCCAGGGACTAACTATGGCTACACCTTC	CASSFPGTNYGYTF
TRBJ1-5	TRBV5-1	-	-	TGCGCCAGCAGCTTGGGGGAGAAGTCTGATCAGCCCCAGCATTTT	CASSLGEKSDQPQHF
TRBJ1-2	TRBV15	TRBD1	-	TGTGCCACCAGCAGAGGGGGACAGAACTACTATGGCTACACCTTC	CATSRGGQNYYGYTF
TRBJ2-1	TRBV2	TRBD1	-	TGTGCCAGCAGTTCGGGACAGGGCTACAATGAGCAGTTCTTC	CASSSGQGYNEQFF
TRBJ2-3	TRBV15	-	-	TGTGCCACCAGCAGAGATCGCGACGCCGGGGCGCAGTATTTT	CATSRDRDAGAQYF
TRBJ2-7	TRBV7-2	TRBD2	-	TGTGCCAGCAGCTTAGGACTAGCGGGAGTTTACGAGCAGTACTTC	CASSLGLAGVYEQYF
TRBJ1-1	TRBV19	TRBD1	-	TGTGCCAGTAGTATTTTTGGGACAGATAACACTGAAGCTTTCTTT	CASSIFGTDNTEAFF
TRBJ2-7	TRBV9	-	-	TGTGCCAGCAGCGTATCGTCCAAGTCTCGCCCCTACGAGCAGTACTTC	CASSVSSKSRPYEQYF